The 7 T cell receptor beta chains in this list originate from one sample, sequenced in a study of Tregs in tolerant kidney transplant recipients. No antigen is known for these receptors. FACS sorting followed a roughly six-day coculture of CFSE-labeled recipient PBMCs with irradiated graft donor PBMCs. Using immunoSEQ multiplex PCR, the repertoire was profiled, and TCRdb retains in-frame clones only, with some absent. Among 8,000 or so clones, about 35% were seen once, and the ten largest hold 5.5% to 7%. The material sequenced was CD8+ T cells from blood cultured with allogeneic cells, taken before the transplant. Every receptor here comes from a human patient who received a combined kidney and bone marrow transplant.

V and J are TRBV19 and TRBJ2-5, with D tentatively TRBD2 (6 bases). V lost 3 bases and J 2 bases, leaving 10 bases between the germline ends. Germline V gene sequence: CDR1 LNHDA, CDR2 SQIVND (reference sequence). There are 14 residues in the CDR3. DNA of the CDR3: TGTGCCAGTAGTATCAACCGGGGGCAAGAGACCCAGTACTTC. This encodes CASSINRGQETQYF.

Regarding this clone: An end of the junction differs from the germline gene, which may be a read error. Other DNA sequences in the sample encode the same CDR3. The chain combines TRBV30 with TRBJ1-6; 7 positions agree with TRBD1. This CDR3 has 13 residues. Germline V gives CDR1 GTSNPN, CDR2 SVGIG (reference sequence). The chain's CDR3 is CAHRDSPNSPLHF. CDR3 bases: TGTGCCCACCGGGACAGCCCTAATTCCCCCCTCCACTTT.

The chain couples TRBV6-6 to TRBJ1-1; maybe TRBD1 (6 bases). The V end lost 6 bases, the J end lost 3 bases, and 11 bases lay between the germline ends. The CDR3 covers 13 residues. Germline CDR1 reads MNHNY; CDR2 reads SVGAGI (reference sequence). CDR3 nucleotide sequence: TGTGCCAGCAGGACAGGCCCTCACACTGAAGCTTTCTTT. The encoded protein is CASRTGPHTEAFF.

This clone was detected once. This chain connects TRBV7-2 to TRBJ2-1; 10 bases fit TRBD1. Losses at the gene ends were 3 bases for V and 8 bases for J; bases not matched to a gene: 4. From germline, CDR1 is SGHTA and CDR2 FQGNSA. This CDR3 spans 14 amino acids. CDR3: CASSFTGTGDEQFF. The CDR3 bases are TGTGCCAGCAGCTTCACCGGGACAGGGGATGAGCAGTTCTTC.

The chain couples TRBV5-6 to TRBJ2-3; 12 bases are shared with TRBD2. CDR1 and CDR2 from the germline V gene are SGHDT and YYEEEE. The ends lost 4 bases at V and 9 bases at J; junction bases unmatched: 6. The CDR3 has 14 residues. The CDR3 nucleotides are TGTGCCAGCAGCCCTAGCGGGGGGGCGTGGACGCAGTATTTT. Translating it yields CASSPSGGAWTQYF.

The chain combines TRBV27 with TRBJ1-2; 9 bases line up with TRBD1. Germline CDR1 MNHEY, CDR2 SMNVEV (reference sequence). The CDR3 runs to 14 residues. V lost 5 bases, J lost 4 bases, and 5 bases stayed unmatched. CDR3 protein: CASSVKTGGYGYTF. The CDR3 bases are TGTGCCAGCAGTGTAAAGACAGGGGGCTATGGCTACACCTTC.

This chain joins TRBV7-2 and TRBJ1-5; D uncertain. Germline CDR1 is SGHTA and CDR2 is FQGNSA. Trimming left V 0 bases short and J 5 bases short, with 5 bases between. There are 13 residues in the CDR3. CDR3 DNA: TGTGCCAGCAGCTTAGCGGAGGATCAGCCCCAGCATTTT. Its translation is CASSLAEDQPQHF.